Here is one T cell receptor beta chain with its context. This sample is drawn from a study of identical twins. The length of the CDR3 is 13 residues. Trimming stripped 3 bases from V and 7 bases from J, with 13 bases between. Germline loops: CDR1 DFQATT, CDR2 SNEGSKA (reference sequence). TCRdb reanalysed the 5' RACE reads using MiXCR and keeps one entry per CDR3 protein. The sample carries nearly 650,000 distinct CDR3 sequences, 7% to 7.5% recorded once. These data are also associated with another study on yellow fever vaccine responses in identical twins.

The source material was PBMCs. The clonotype was recovered from a woman between 18 and 29 years old in good health. V is TRBV20-1 and J is TRBJ2-1; D call uncertain. In DNA form, the CDR3 reads TGCAGTGCTAGGTCCCAGACTGAGAATGAGCAGTTCTTC. This gives the protein CSARSQTENEQFF.